This T cell receptor (beta chain) comes out of a study of T cell repertoires in aging, cancer and after chemotherapy. Across the study: About 8.8 million TCR reads were in the whole dataset.

Deletions cut 0 bases from V and 2 bases from J, with 5 bases between. Looked up from germline, CDR1 is SGHNT and CDR2 is YYREEE (reference sequence). This CDR3 region has 13 residues. Findings and limits, study-wide: These repertoire data do not allow conclusions about immunological memory after chemotherapy. Rebound thymic output was suggested by rising median generation probability during chemotherapy in each cancer cohort. Untreated cancer patients had significantly lower blood TCR diversity than age-matched healthy donors.

Peripheral blood genomic DNA, not sorted cells or RNA, was the template. This clonotype is categorized as medium-sized. Its antigen is currently unknown. Rearranged V-D-J TRB sequences were amplified with a mixed TRB-A/B primer pool. MiXCR was run by TCRdb on the multiplex PCR reads, yielding one entry per CDR3 protein. This sample carries 13,000 or so distinct CDR3 sequences, under 30% of them seen once, and the ten largest clones take 2.6%. This sequence joins TRBV5-4 and TRBJ1-2; possibly TRBD1 for D (5 bases). The sequenced material came from blood. The TCR originated in a human donor in good health. The CDR3 nucleotides read TGTGCCAGCAGCTTGGCAGGGAACTATGGCTACACCTTC. This sequence encodes CASSLAGNYGYTF. Full variable domain (rest looked up from reference TRBV5-4 and TRBJ1-2): ETGVTQSPTHLIKTRGQQVTLRCSSQSGHNTVSWYQQALGQGPQFIFQYYREEENGRGNFPPRFSGLQFPNYSSELNVNALELDDSALYLCASSLAGNYGYTFGSGTRLTVV.